The rows below give T cell receptor beta chains drawn from one sample of a study of shared clonotypes between healthy human individuals. Libraries were prepared by immunoSEQ multiplex PCR; TCRdb keeps only in-frame clonotypes and omits some of them. The table shows about 530,000 clones, with almost 80% occurring only once. The sample consisted of PBMCs. These receptor sequences come from a woman between 40 and 50 years old in good health. Some clones in this sample may be carry-over from other donors' samples. The CDR3 runs from the conserved cysteine through the conserved F or W. D genes are given only for firm matches. For some rows the clone size is stated as once, few or many, or as a class when expanded; others skip it.

j_call | d_call | v_call | clone_size | cdr3_aa | cdr3_nt
TRBJ2-5 | - | TRBV4-1 | - | CASSQEAGRGTQYF | TGCGCCAGCAGCCAAGAAGCTGGACGAGGGACCCAGTACTTC
TRBJ1-3 | - | TRBV28 | - | CASSLGALSGNTIYF | TGTGCCAGCAGTTTGGGGGCTTTATCTGGAAACACCATATATTTT
TRBJ2-5 | TRBD1 | TRBV2 | once | CASSSQGAQETQYF | TGTGCCAGCAGTTCCCAGGGGGCTCAAGAGACCCAGTACTTC
TRBJ2-1 | - | TRBV2 | - | CASSPLLRSSNEQFF | TGTGCCAGCAGCCCCCTTCTACGGAGTTCCAATGAGCAGTTCTTC
TRBJ2-1 | - | TRBV11-2 | few | CASSFGYDNEQFF | TGTGCCAGCAGCTTTGGATACGACAATGAGCAGTTCTTC
TRBJ2-7 | - | TRBV7-9 | once | CASSLIDYRYEQYF | TGTGCCAGCAGCTTAATCGACTATCGCTACGAGCAGTACTTC
TRBJ1-1 | TRBD1 | TRBV5-1 | - | CASSLAQGARTEAFF | TGCGCCAGCAGCTTGGCACAGGGGGCGCGGACTGAAGCTTTCTTT
TRBJ2-3 | - | TRBV14 | - | CASSQNGTPWEDTQYF | TGTGCCAGCAGCCAAAACGGGACTCCCTGGGAAGATACGCAGTATTTT
TRBJ1-3 | - | TRBV21-1 | - | CASHSLGQGGSGNTIYF | TGTGCCAGCCATTCGCTAGGACAGGGGGGATCTGGAAACACCATATATTTT
TRBJ2-1 | - | TRBV9 | - | CASSVGARGSNEQFF | TGTGCCAGCAGTGTAGGGGCCAGGGGTTCGAATGAGCAGTTCTTC
TRBJ2-7 | TRBD1 | TRBV25-1 | - | CASSEPGQTYEQYF | TGTGCCAGCAGTGAACCGGGACAGACCTACGAGCAGTACTTC
TRBJ1-1 | TRBD1 | TRBV15 | - | CATSREGDSEAFF | TGTGCCACCAGCAGAGAAGGGGACAGTGAAGCTTTCTTT
TRBJ1-2 | - | TRBV19 | - | CASSVRGYGYTF | TGTGCCAGTAGTGTGAGGGGCTATGGCTACACCTTC
TRBJ2-7 | - | TRBV7-7 | few | CASSLALGNYEQYF | TGTGCTAGCAGCTTGGCCTTAGGGAACTACGAGCAGTACTTC
TRBJ1-6 | - | TRBV5-1 | once | CASSLASARGSPLHF | TGCGCCAGCAGCTTGGCCTCAGCGAGGGGTTCACCCCTCCACTTT
TRBJ2-7 | TRBD2 | TRBV10-3 | - | CAISAGLAGGPGEQYF | TGTGCCATCAGTGCCGGACTAGCGGGAGGGCCCGGCGAGCAGTACTTC
TRBJ1-5 | TRBD1 | TRBV19 | few | CASRITGTGGSQPQHF | TGTGCCAGTAGGATCACCGGGACAGGGGGCAGTCAGCCCCAGCATTTT
TRBJ2-3 | - | TRBV4-3 | - | CASSRGTDTDTQYF | TGCGCCAGCAGTCGCGGGACAGACACAGATACGCAGTATTTT
TRBJ2-4 | - | TRBV6-5 | - | CASSYTGAASVNIQYF | TGTGCCAGCAGTTACACGGGGGCGGCCAGTGTAAACATTCAGTACTTC
TRBJ2-3 | - | TRBV7-3 | - | CASSPRGVTDTQYF | TGTGCCAGCAGTCCAAGGGGAGTCACAGATACGCAGTATTTT
TRBJ2-6 | TRBD2 | TRBV5-1 | - | CASSLQAGRSGANVLTF | TGCGCCAGCAGCTTGCAAGCGGGGCGCTCTGGGGCCAACGTCCTGACTTTC
TRBJ2-1 | - | TRBV9 | - | CASSVGGGDSYNEQFF | TGTGCCAGCAGCGTAGGTGGCGGAGACTCCTACAATGAGCAGTTCTTC
TRBJ2-7 | - | TRBV6-6 | - | CATRDSFLSYEQYF | TGTGCCACCCGAGACAGCTTCCTCTCCTACGAGCAGTACTTC
TRBJ2-7 | TRBD2 | TRBV7-2 | - | CASSLVVSGRAYEQYF | TGTGCCAGCAGCTTAGTGGTGAGCGGGAGGGCCTACGAGCAGTACTTC
TRBJ2-7 | - | TRBV4-2 | - | CASSQEGAGPSSYEQYF | TGTGCCAGCAGCCAAGAGGGAGCCGGACCATCCTCCTACGAGCAGTACTTC
TRBJ1-1 | - | TRBV19 | - | CASSIRGAGEYTEAFF | TGTGCCAGTAGTATTAGAGGGGCAGGTGAGTACACTGAAGCTTTCTTT
TRBJ2-1 | TRBD2 | TRBV19 | - | CASSPGTSGNAFYNEQFF | TGTGCCAGTAGCCCAGGGACTAGCGGCAATGCTTTCTACAATGAGCAGTTCTTC
TRBJ2-7 | - | TRBV28 | - | CASWEGREQYF | TGTGCCAGTTGGGAAGGTCGCGAGCAGTACTTC
TRBJ2-3 | - | TRBV6-4 | - | CASSSTGWDTQYF | TGTGCCAGCAGTTCGACAGGTTGGGATACGCAGTATTTT
TRBJ2-7 | TRBD1 | TRBV7-9 | - | CASSFATGITGTERYEQYF | TGTGCCAGCAGCTTTGCGACAGGGATCACCGGGACGGAAAGATACGAGCAGTACTTC
TRBJ2-1 | - | TRBV30 | once | CAWSKRTSSYNEQFF | TGTGCCTGGAGTAAGAGGACAAGCTCCTACAATGAGCAGTTCTTC
TRBJ2-5 | TRBD1 | TRBV14 | - | CASSPRTGVMETQYF | TGTGCCAGCAGCCCCCGGACAGGGGTAATGGAGACCCAGTACTTC
TRBJ1-2 | - | TRBV4-1 | - | CASSQETLNYGYTF | TGCGCCAGCAGCCAAGAGACTCTAAACTATGGCTACACCTTC
TRBJ1-5 | - | TRBV7-8 | - | CASSLGVLGYNQPQHF | TGTGCCAGCAGCTTAGGAGTTTTGGGGTACAATCAGCCCCAGCATTTT
TRBJ2-5 | - | TRBV7-2 | - | CASSLGPRETQYF | TGTGCCAGCAGCTTAGGACCGCGGGAGACCCAGTACTTC
TRBJ2-2 | - | TRBV7-2 | many | CASSPLRRLTGELFF | TGTGCCAGCAGCCCATTACGGCGCTTAACCGGGGAGCTGTTTTTT
TRBJ1-1 | TRBD1 | TRBV9 | - | CASSENPGQGSTEAFF | TGTGCCAGCAGCGAGAACCCGGGACAGGGGTCCACTGAAGCTTTCTTT
TRBJ1-2 | TRBD1 | TRBV29-1 | few | CSVQTGNHYGYTF | TGCAGCGTACAGACAGGGAATCACTATGGCTACACCTTC
TRBJ2-5 | TRBD1 | TRBV29-1 | - | CSVGKTGATQETQYF | TGCAGCGTTGGGAAGACAGGGGCCACCCAAGAGACCCAGTACTTC
TRBJ1-5 | - | TRBV18 | - | CASSPSGTQPQHF | TGTGCCAGCTCACCAAGCGGGACTCAGCCCCAGCATTTT
TRBJ2-2 | - | TRBV11-1 | - | CASSLTGRKDTGELFF | TGTGCCAGCAGCCTAACCGGACGCAAGGACACCGGGGAGCTGTTTTTT
TRBJ2-7 | TRBD1 | TRBV18 | - | CASSPGQGIMALHEQYF | TGTGCCAGCTCACCGGGACAGGGGATTATGGCCTTGCACGAGCAGTACTTC
TRBJ2-7 | - | TRBV7-3 | - | CASSLRQGMYEQYF | TGTGCCAGCAGCTTGAGGCAGGGGATGTACGAGCAGTACTTC
TRBJ2-5 | TRBD2 | TRBV10-2 | - | CASSAASGSGGQYF | TGCGCCAGCAGTGCTGCTAGCGGGTCTGGGGGCCAGTACTTC
TRBJ2-7 | - | TRBV6-5 | - | CASSYIGPYEQYF | TGTGCCAGCAGTTACATCGGGCCCTACGAGCAGTACTTC
TRBJ2-3 | - | TRBV19 | once | CASSTPREDTQYF | TGTGCCAGTAGTACGCCCCGAGAAGATACGCAGTATTTT
TRBJ1-2 | - | TRBV19 | - | CASSIQQKRAYGYTF | TGTGCCAGTAGTATACAACAGAAACGCGCCTATGGCTACACCTTC
TRBJ1-5 | - | TRBV10-3 | - | CAISAGGSQPQHF | TGTGCCATCTCGGCGGGAGGCTCTCAGCCCCAGCATTTT
TRBJ1-1 | - | TRBV9 | few | CASSADIRGTEAFF | TGTGCCAGCAGCGCGGACATACGGGGCACTGAAGCTTTCTTT
TRBJ1-1 | TRBD1 | TRBV19 | - | CASSMWGTENTEAFF | TGTGCCAGTAGTATGTGGGGGACAGAGAACACTGAAGCTTTCTTT
TRBJ2-2 | - | TRBV28 | - | CATRGPNTGELFF | TGTGCCACCAGGGGACCAAACACCGGGGAGCTGTTTTTT
TRBJ2-2 | TRBD2 | TRBV15 | - | CATSWGLAGTTGELFF | TGTGCCACCAGCTGGGGACTAGCGGGTACAACCGGGGAGCTGTTTTTT
TRBJ2-3 | TRBD1 | TRBV7-2 | - | CASRTGTGLDTQYF | TGTGCCAGCAGGACCGGGACAGGGTTAGATACGCAGTATTTT
TRBJ1-5 | - | TRBV28 | - | CASSPTGNLAINQPQHF | TGTGCCAGCAGCCCCACAGGGAATTTGGCTATAAATCAGCCCCAGCATTTT
TRBJ2-1 | - | TRBV30 | - | CAWNPVSVYNEQFF | TGTGCCTGGAATCCGGTTAGCGTCTACAATGAGCAGTTCTTC